The sequence of this T cell receptor beta chain was determined in a study of cytomegalovirus exposure and HLA in healthy donors. 60 Vbeta and 13 Jbeta primers were used in PCR. TCRdb's copy holds only in-frame clones and misses some; the assay was immunoSEQ multiplex PCR. The repertoire includes approximately 170,000 clones, more than 80% of them detected once, and approximately 2.4% sits in the top ten. To note about this clone: No antigen is known for it.

Whole-study findings and limits: Association of a missense DCLRE1C variant with TCR beta V- and J-gene trimming was reported in a later analysis. The study assumed roughly uniform donor sequencing depth for presence/absence analyses.

This CDR3 contains 15 residues. CDR1 and CDR2 (germline): SGHTA, FQGNSA. Between the trimmed V and J ends, which lost 5 bases and 3 bases, there was a span of 14 bases. Sequenced sample: PBMCs. The chain couples TRBV7-2 to TRBJ2-1; maybe TRBD2 (7 bases). The sequence derives from a male donor in good health and CMV-seronegative. CDR3 DNA: TGTGCCAGCAGCAAAGACGGGGGGCTCTACAATGAGCAGTTCTTC. Translation: CASSKDGGLYNEQFF.